Each of the 26 T cell receptor beta chains below was sequenced from the same sample in a study of blood T cell repertoires in COVID-19 (TCRdb year 2020). Libraries came from the immunoSEQ multiplex PCR assay. Entries here come from immuneACCESS through TCRdb and include only in-frame sequences with V and J called. Some clones fail to appear in such tables; in the studies checked, an unresolved V gene covers under half of the shortfall, and the cause of the remainder is unknown. This sample holds hundreds of thousands of clones; approximately 91% were observed only once. More than 5.5% of the sample comes from the top ten. Material: peripheral blood. These receptors were collected from a man in his sixties who had recovered from COVID-19.

The rearrangement joins TRBV3-1 (or the pseudogene TRBV3-2) to TRBJ1-2; D is perhaps TRBD1 (6 bases). Germline assignment: CDR1 LGHDT and CDR2 YNNKEL (reference sequence). Trimming left V 4 bases short and J 2 bases short, with 17 bases between. The CDR3 spans 16 residues. The CDR3 loop reads CASSPTPNRANYGYTF. As DNA, the CDR3 is TGTGCCAGCAGCCCGACCCCCAACAGGGCCAACTATGGCTACACCTTC.

The rearrangement links TRBV9 to TRBJ2-3; TRBD2 aligns across 8 bases. With 6 bases clipped from V and 5 bases from J, the junction kept 5 bases outside the gene matches. The CDR3 sequence is 13 residues long. The V gene's germline CDR1 is SGDLS and CDR2 YYNGEE. The chain's CDR3 is CASTAGARDTQYF. The DNA of the CDR3 is TGTGCCAGCACAGCGGGAGCTAGAGATACGCAGTATTTT.

This chain's CDR3 is CASSRRRGLNNEQFF. CDR3 in DNA: TGTGCCAGCAGTAGGAGACGGGGACTGAACAATGAGCAGTTCTTC. This sequence joins TRBV7-3 and TRBJ2-1, with D possibly TRBD2 on 6 matching bases. Per germline, CDR1 SGHTA and CDR2 FQGTGA. The CDR3 contains 15 residues. V lost 6 bases and J lost 5, with 17 bases in between.

The genes are TRBV10-3 and TRBJ1-6, with D perhaps matching TRBD1 (6 bases). Deletions cut 6 bases from V and 5 bases from J, with 14 bases between. The CDR3 runs 15 residues. CDR1 ENHRY and CDR2 SYGVKD come from the germline V gene. CDR3 protein: CAISPTGMNNSPLHF. The CDR3 DNA reads TGTGCCATCAGCCCGACAGGAATGAATAATTCACCCCTCCACTTT.

This chain links TRBV19 with TRBJ2-7; 9 bases are shared with TRBD1. The CDR3 runs 15 residues. Germline V gives CDR1 LNHDA, CDR2 SQIVND (reference sequence). The ends lost 4 bases at V and 7 bases at J; junction bases unmatched: 11. The CDR3 loop is CASSTPGQGLLEQYF. The CDR3 DNA sequence: TGTGCCAGTAGTACCCCGGGACAGGGCCTCTTAGAGCAGTACTTC.

Worth noting for this clone: A junction end diverges from the germline sequence, so it may reflect a read error. The CDR3 DNA sequence: TGTGCCAGCAGCTCGGGAGAAAAATCGAAGTGG. Amino acid sequence: CASSSGEKSKW. The V gene is TRBV7-9, the J gene TRBJ1-4; D gene ambiguous. This CDR3 region has 11 residues. CDR1 is SEHNR, CDR2 FQNEAQ, per germline (reference sequence).

The chain carries TRBV27 and TRBJ2-1, with TRBD2 matching 10 bases. Trimming at V came to 4 bases and at J to 9 bases, leaving 15 bases not matched to a gene. Germline CDR1 is MNHEY and CDR2 is SMNVEV (reference sequence). CDR3 length equals 17 residues. CDR3 nucleotide sequence: TGTGCCAGCAGTTACGAGGGGAGAGCGGGAGGGCCGGGTGAGCAGTTCTTC. It codes for CASSYEGRAGGPGEQFF.

V usage is TRBV27 and J usage is TRBJ1-6, with 10 bases fitting TRBD1. Germline V gene sequence: CDR1 MNHEY, CDR2 SMNVEV (reference sequence). The J segment lost 14 bases and the V segment lost 6 bases, leaving 16 bases of the junction unmatched. The CDR3 has 16 residues. The CDR3 region has the DNA TGTGCCAGCAGGCGTTATCCCGGGACAGGGGTCGAGGCCCTCCACTTT. This sequence encodes CASRRYPGTGVEALHF.

The chain uses TRBV6-5 and TRBJ2-5; TRBD2 matches 9 bases. CDR1 is MNHEY, CDR2 SVGAGI, per germline. This CDR3 spans 14 amino acids. Germline trimming cut 7 bases from V and 2 bases from J; bases unmatched to any gene: 5. The CDR3 spells CASILGLAQETQYF. CDR3 coding DNA: TGTGCCAGCATCTTGGGACTAGCACAAGAGACCCAGTACTTC.

The chain combines TRBV2 with TRBJ1-1; D not resolved. The CDR3 runs to 13 residues. The germline gives CDR1 SNHLY, CDR2 FYNNEI. Trimming removed 2 bases from V and 1 base from J, with 5 bases in between. CDR3 in amino acids: CASSEQENTEAFF. CDR3 bases: TGTGCCAGCAGTGAACAGGAGAACACTGAAGCTTTCTTT.

The V and J genes are TRBV5-6 and TRBJ1-1, with D tentatively TRBD1 (5 bases). Deletions cut 4 bases from V and 0 bases from J, with 13 bases between. The germline V gene has CDR1 SGHDT and CDR2 YYEEEE. The CDR3 length is 15 residues. CDR3 coding DNA: TGTGCCAGCAGCCGCGGGGCGGGAATGAACACTGAAGCTTTCTTT. Encoded protein: CASSRGAGMNTEAFF.

The chain uses TRBV7-8 and TRBJ1-4, with D possibly TRBD1 on 6 matching bases. Germline V gene sequence: CDR1 SGHVS, CDR2 FQNEAQ. Trimming took off 1 base at V and 8 bases at J, with 8 bases between the two ends. The CDR3 consists of 13 residues. CDR3 coding DNA: TGTGCCAGCAGCTTAGGGGGGCGGGAAAAACTGTTTTTT. This translates into CASSLGGREKLFF.

This clone was seen only once. CDR3 sequence reads: CASSPRQDNSPLHF. The DNA for the CDR3 is TGTGCCAGCAGCCCCAGACAGGATAATTCACCCCTCCACTTT. The V and J genes are TRBV9 and TRBJ1-6, with D tentatively TRBD1 (6 bases). The CDR3 runs to 14 residues. CDR1 and CDR2 from the germline V gene are SGDLS and YYNGEE. V was cut by 4 bases and J by 5 bases, with 10 bases left in between.

The V and J genes are TRBV7-8 and TRBJ1-2, with 8 bases identical to TRBD1. J lost 4 bases, V lost 5 bases, and 9 bases had no gene match. CDR1 is SGHVS and CDR2 is FQNEAQ in the germline V gene. The CDR3 has 15 residues. The CDR3 protein is CASSPTGGQRYGYTF. CDR3 sequence (DNA): TGTGCCAGCAGCCCCACAGGGGGTCAACGCTATGGCTACACCTTC. Full variable domain (rest looked up from reference TRBV7-8 and TRBJ1-2): GAGVSQSPRYKVAKRGQDVALRCDPISGHVSLFWYQQALGQGPEFLTYFQNEAQLDKSGLPSDRFFAERPEGSVSTLKIQRTQQEDSAVYLCASSPTGGQRYGYTFGSGTRLTVV.

CDR3 nucleotides: TGCGCCAGCAGCTTATCCGGACTCGGCTCCTACGAGCAGTACTTC. Its protein is CASSLSGLGSYEQYF. The chain is built from TRBV5-1 and TRBJ2-7; the D gene is possibly TRBD2 (5 bases). There are 15 residues in the CDR3. The V end lost 2 bases, the J end lost 0 bases, and 12 bases lay between the germline ends. Germline loops: CDR1 SGHRS, CDR2 YFSETQ.

This chain uses TRBV14 with TRBJ2-7, with 8 nucleotides matching TRBD1. The ends lost 3 bases at V and 4 bases at J; junction bases unmatched: 8. Germline V gene sequence: CDR1 SGHDN, CDR2 FVKESK. This CDR3 spans 15 amino acids. The CDR3: CASSHPGQGLYEQYF. The CDR3 DNA follows: TGTGCCAGCAGCCACCCCGGACAGGGTCTATACGAGCAGTACTTC.

The rearrangement uses TRBV11-2 and TRBJ1-2; possible D gene TRBD1, 6 bases. The V end was cut by 0 bases, the J end by 13 bases, with 18 bases between. This CDR3 contains 14 residues. CDR1 and CDR2 (germline): SGHAT, FQNNGV. The CDR3 here is CASSLDFRGRAPTF. The DNA for the CDR3 is TGTGCCAGCAGCTTAGATTTCAGGGGCCGCGCCCCCACCTTC.

This sequence joins TRBV4-1 and TRBJ2-5, with 11 bases fitting TRBD2. V was clipped by 4 bases and J by 3 bases; unmatched bases: 4. The V gene's germline CDR1 is MGHRA and CDR2 YSYEKL. The CDR3 covers 15 residues. CDR3 residues: CASSLKLAGEETQYF. Written as DNA, the CDR3 is TGCGCCAGCAGCCTGAAACTAGCGGGGGAAGAGACCCAGTACTTC.

The count of this clone is one. V gene TRBV5-4 combines with J gene TRBJ2-1; TRBD2 is a possible D gene (6 bases). V lost 0 bases and J 0 bases, leaving 10 bases between the germline ends. From germline, CDR1 is SGHNT and CDR2 YYREEE (reference sequence). This CDR3 has 16 amino acids. The CDR3 is CASSLGMTSSYNEQFF. The CDR3 DNA reads as TGTGCCAGCAGCTTGGGGATGACTAGCTCCTACAATGAGCAGTTCTTC.

This clone was seen only a few times. The chain uses TRBV5-4 and TRBJ2-4; weak D call: TRBD2 (6 bases). The CDR3 runs to 14 residues. V was trimmed by 2 bases and J by 6 bases, leaving 12 bases between them. Per germline, CDR1 SGHNT and CDR2 YYREEE (reference sequence). The CDR3 bases are TGTGCCAGCAGCTTTCGACTAGAGGCAAACATTCAGTACTTC. Encoded protein: CASSFRLEANIQYF.

The genes are TRBV25-1 and TRBJ2-1, with 10 bases aligning to TRBD2. Germline V lookup: CDR1 MGHDK, CDR2 SYGVNS. V lost 4 bases to trimming and J lost 4 bases; unmatched junction nucleotides: 10. The CDR3 spans 17 residues. In DNA form, the CDR3 reads TGTGCCAGCAGTGCGGTTACGGGACTAGCGCCTTACAATGAGCAGTTCTTC. The encoded protein is CASSAVTGLAPYNEQFF.

The chain carries TRBV5-4 and TRBJ2-3; 14 bases align to TRBD2. From germline, CDR1 is SGHNT and CDR2 YYREEE (reference sequence). The CDR3 totals 17 residues. V dropped 0 bases and J dropped 3; count of bases not matched to a gene: 3. The CDR3 reads CASSLGLAGGPTDTQYF. The CDR3 DNA is TGTGCCAGCAGCTTGGGACTAGCGGGGGGGCCTACAGATACGCAGTATTTT.

The V call is TRBV18, the J call TRBJ2-3; TRBD2 matches 13 bases. The ends lost 4 bases at V and 3 bases at J; junction bases unmatched: 4. The CDR3 consists of 16 residues. The V gene's germline CDR1 is KGHSH and CDR2 LQKENI. The CDR3 DNA is TGTGCCAGCTCACTAATGGGACTAGCGGGAACAGATACGCAGTATTTT. Its protein product is CASSLMGLAGTDTQYF.

The chain uses TRBV7-2 and TRBJ1-1; maybe TRBD1 (6 bases). The CDR3 is 13 amino acids. Germline V gene data show CDR1 as SGHTA and CDR2 as FQGNSA. Deletions cut 3 bases from V and 4 bases from J, with 9 bases between. The CDR3 sequence is CASSFGTFTEAFF. Written as DNA, the CDR3 is TGTGCCAGCAGCTTCGGGACATTCACTGAAGCTTTCTTT. Full variable domain (outside the CDR3, taken from reference TRBV7-2 and TRBJ1-1): GAGVSQSPSNKVTEKGKDVELRCDPISGHTALYWYRQSLGQGLEFLIYFQGNSAPDKSGLPSDRFSAERTGGSVSTLTIQRTQQEDSAVYLCASSFGTFTEAFFGQGTRLTVV.

The chain recombines TRBV5-1 with TRBJ2-7; 8 nucleotides match TRBD2. Germline V CDR1 and CDR2: SGHRS, YFSETQ. The CDR3 has 14 residues. V dropped 4 bases and J dropped 3; count of bases not matched to a gene: 6. DNA for the CDR3: TGCGCCAGCAGCCCCGGACTAGCTGACTACGAGCAGTACTTC. Its protein is CASSPGLADYEQYF. Complete variable domain (other parts from reference TRBV5-1 and TRBJ2-7): KAGVTQTPRYLIKTRGQQVTLSCSPISGHRSVSWYQQTPGQGLQFLFEYFSETQRNKGNFPGRFSGRQFSNSRSEMNVSTLELGDSALYLCASSPGLADYEQYFGPGTRLTVT.

This clone has only one observation. This CDR3 is CASNLFKQGNTEAFF. In DNA, the CDR3 is TGTGCCAGCAACCTATTCAAACAGGGGAACACTGAAGCTTTCTTT. The chain recombines TRBV9 with TRBJ1-1, with D possibly being TRBD1 (6 bases). The germline gives CDR1 SGDLS, CDR2 YYNGEE. The CDR3 loop spans 15 amino acids. Trimming removed 6 bases at V and 1 base at J, with 16 bases between.